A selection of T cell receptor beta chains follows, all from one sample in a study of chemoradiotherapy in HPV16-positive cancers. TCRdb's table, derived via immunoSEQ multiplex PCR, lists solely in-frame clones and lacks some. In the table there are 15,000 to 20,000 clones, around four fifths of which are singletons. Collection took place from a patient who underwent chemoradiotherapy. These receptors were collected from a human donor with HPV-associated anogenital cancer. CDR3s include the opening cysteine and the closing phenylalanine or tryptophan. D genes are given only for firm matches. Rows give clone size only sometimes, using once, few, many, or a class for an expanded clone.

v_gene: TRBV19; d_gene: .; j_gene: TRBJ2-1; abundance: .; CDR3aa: CASSIETPGGDEQFF; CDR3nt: TGTGCCAGTAGTATAGAAACGCCGGGCGGGGATGAGCAGTTCTTC
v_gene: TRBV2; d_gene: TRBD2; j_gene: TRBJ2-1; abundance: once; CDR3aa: CASSEVGLAGGRNEQFF; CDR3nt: TGTGCCAGCAGTGAAGTGGGTCTAGCGGGGGGGCGGAATGAGCAGTTCTTC
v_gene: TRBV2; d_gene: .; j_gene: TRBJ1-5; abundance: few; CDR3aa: CASSERDPEQPQHF; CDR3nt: TGTGCCAGCAGTGAGAGGGACCCGGAGCAGCCCCAGCATTTT
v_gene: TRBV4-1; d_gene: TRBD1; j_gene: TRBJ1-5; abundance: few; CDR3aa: CASSSNRDREQPQHF; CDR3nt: TGCGCCAGCAGCTCAAACCGGGACAGGGAACAGCCCCAGCATTTT
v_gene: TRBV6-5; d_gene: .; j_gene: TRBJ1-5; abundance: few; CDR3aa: CASSILGPGQPQHF; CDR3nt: TGTGCCAGCAGTATATTGGGTCCGGGGCAGCCCCAGCATTTT
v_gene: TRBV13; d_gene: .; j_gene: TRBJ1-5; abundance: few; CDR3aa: CASSLGPNGAQHF; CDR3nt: TGTGCCAGCAGCTTAGGACCCAACGGGGCCCAGCATTTT
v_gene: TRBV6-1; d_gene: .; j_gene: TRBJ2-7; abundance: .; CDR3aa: CAASGYEQYF; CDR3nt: TGTGCCGCCAGTGGCTACGAGCAGTACTTC
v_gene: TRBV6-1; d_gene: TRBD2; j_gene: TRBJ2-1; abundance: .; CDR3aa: CASSELAGGGDEQFF; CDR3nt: TGTGCCAGCAGTGAACTAGCGGGGGGAGGGGATGAGCAGTTCTTC
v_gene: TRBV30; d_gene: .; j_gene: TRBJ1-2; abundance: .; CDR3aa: CAWSVEGPGGYGYTF; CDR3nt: TGTGCCTGGAGTGTAGAAGGCCCAGGCGGATATGGCTACACCTTC
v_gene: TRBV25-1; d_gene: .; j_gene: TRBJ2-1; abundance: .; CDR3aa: CASSGGTHNEQFF; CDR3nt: TGTGCCAGCAGCGGAGGGACCCACAATGAGCAGTTCTTC
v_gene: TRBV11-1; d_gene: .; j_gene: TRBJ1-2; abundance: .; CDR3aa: CASSLRRSGYGYTF; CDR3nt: TGTGCCAGCAGCTTAAGGCGCTCTGGCTATGGCTACACCTTC
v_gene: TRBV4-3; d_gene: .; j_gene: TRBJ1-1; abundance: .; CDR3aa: CASSQGTVAEAFF; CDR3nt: TGCGCCAGCAGCCAGGGGACCGTTGCTGAAGCTTTCTTT
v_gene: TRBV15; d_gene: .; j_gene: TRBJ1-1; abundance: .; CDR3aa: CATSREQGNTEAFF; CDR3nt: TGTGCCACCAGCAGAGAACAGGGAAACACTGAAGCTTTCTTT
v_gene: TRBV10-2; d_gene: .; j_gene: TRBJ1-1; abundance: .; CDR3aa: CASSEGARGATEAFF; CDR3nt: TGCGCCAGCAGTGAAGGGGCGAGGGGGGCTACTGAAGCTTTCTTT
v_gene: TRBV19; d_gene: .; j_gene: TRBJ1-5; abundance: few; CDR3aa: CASSIVPGSNQPQHF; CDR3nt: TGTGCCAGTAGTATCGTACCGGGGAGCAATCAGCCCCAGCATTTT
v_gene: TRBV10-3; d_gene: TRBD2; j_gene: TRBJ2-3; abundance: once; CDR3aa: CAISAGTSFDTQYF; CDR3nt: TGTGCCATCAGTGCCGGGACTAGCTTTGATACGCAGTATTTT
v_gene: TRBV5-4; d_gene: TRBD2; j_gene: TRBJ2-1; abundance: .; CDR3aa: CASSLTVAGTNEQFF; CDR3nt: TGTGCCAGCAGCTTGACGGTAGCGGGGACGAATGAGCAGTTCTTC
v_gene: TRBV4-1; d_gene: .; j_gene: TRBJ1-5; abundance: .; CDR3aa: CASSQIRDQPQHF; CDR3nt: TGCGCCAGCAGCCAAATCAGGGATCAGCCCCAGCATTTT
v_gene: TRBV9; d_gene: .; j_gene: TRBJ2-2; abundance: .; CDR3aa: CASSVEVANTGELFF; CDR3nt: TGTGCCAGCAGCGTAGAGGTAGCCAACACCGGGGAGCTGTTTTTT
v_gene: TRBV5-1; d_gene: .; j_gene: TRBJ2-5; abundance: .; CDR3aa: CASSPTQETQYF; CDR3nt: TGCGCCAGCAGCCCTACCCAAGAGACCCAGTACTTC
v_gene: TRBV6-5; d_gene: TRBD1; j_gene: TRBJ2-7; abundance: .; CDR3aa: CASRSGQGGEQYF; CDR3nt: TGTGCCAGCAGATCGGGACAGGGAGGCGAGCAGTACTTC
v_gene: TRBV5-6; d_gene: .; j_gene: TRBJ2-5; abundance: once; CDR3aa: CASSTLWGETQYF; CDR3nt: TGTGCCAGCAGCACGTTATGGGGAGAGACCCAGTACTTC
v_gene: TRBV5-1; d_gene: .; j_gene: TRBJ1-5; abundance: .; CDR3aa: CASRLGQNQPQHF; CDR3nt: TGCGCCAGCAGACTCGGTCAGAATCAGCCCCAGCATTTT
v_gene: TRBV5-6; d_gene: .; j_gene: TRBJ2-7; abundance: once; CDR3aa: CASSSPREQYF; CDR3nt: TGTGCCAGCAGCTCCCCTAGGGAGCAGTACTTC
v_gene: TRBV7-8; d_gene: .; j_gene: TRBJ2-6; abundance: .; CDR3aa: CASSLSRGLYSGANVLTF; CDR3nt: TGTGCCAGCAGCTTGTCACGTGGGCTCTACTCTGGGGCCAACGTCCTGACTTTC
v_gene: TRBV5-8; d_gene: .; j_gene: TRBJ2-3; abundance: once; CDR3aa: CASAQGVRWYSTDTQYF; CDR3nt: TGTGCCAGCGCCCAGGGTGTTCGGTGGTATAGCACAGATACGCAGTATTTT
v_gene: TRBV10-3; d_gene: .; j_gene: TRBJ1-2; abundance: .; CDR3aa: CAISLEEGLYGYTF; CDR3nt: TGTGCCATCAGCCTGGAGGAGGGGTTATATGGCTACACCTTC
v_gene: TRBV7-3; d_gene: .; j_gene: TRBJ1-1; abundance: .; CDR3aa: CASSTGQLNTEAFF; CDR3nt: TGTGCCAGCAGCACCGGACAGCTGAACACTGAAGCTTTCTTT
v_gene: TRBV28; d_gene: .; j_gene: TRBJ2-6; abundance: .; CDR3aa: CAIGRQGPNVLTF; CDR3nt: TGTGCCATCGGGAGACAGGGCCCCAACGTCCTGACTTTC
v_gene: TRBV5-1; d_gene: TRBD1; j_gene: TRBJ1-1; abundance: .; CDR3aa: CASAIGTGGPNTEAFF; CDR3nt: TGCGCCAGCGCTATTGGGACAGGGGGACCGAACACTGAAGCTTTCTTT
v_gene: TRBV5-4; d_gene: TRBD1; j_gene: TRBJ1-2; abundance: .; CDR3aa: CASSLGQGNYGYTF; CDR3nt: TGTGCCAGCAGCTTGGGACAGGGCAACTATGGCTACACCTTC
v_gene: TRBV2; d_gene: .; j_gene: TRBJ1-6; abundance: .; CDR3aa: CASSGFGGSPLHF; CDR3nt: TGTGCCAGCAGTGGATTCGGGGGCTCACCCCTCCACTTT
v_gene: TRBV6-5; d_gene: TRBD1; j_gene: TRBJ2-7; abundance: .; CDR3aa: CASNSRQGNEQYF; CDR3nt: TGTGCCAGCAATAGTAGACAGGGGAACGAGCAGTACTTC
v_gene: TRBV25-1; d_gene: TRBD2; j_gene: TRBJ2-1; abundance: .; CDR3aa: CASSERSGGPGGQFF; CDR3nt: TGTGCCAGCAGTGAAAGGAGCGGGGGGCCTGGGGGGCAGTTCTTC
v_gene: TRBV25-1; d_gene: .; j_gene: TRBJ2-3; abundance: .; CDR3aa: CASSDPEGGSTDTQYF; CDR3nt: TGTGCCAGCAGTGATCCGGAGGGGGGGAGCACAGATACGCAGTATTTT
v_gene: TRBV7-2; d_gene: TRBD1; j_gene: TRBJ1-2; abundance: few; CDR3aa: CASSIQPGTGFSSYGYTF; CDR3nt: TGTGCCAGCAGCATCCAACCCGGGACAGGGTTTTCCAGCTATGGCTACACCTTC
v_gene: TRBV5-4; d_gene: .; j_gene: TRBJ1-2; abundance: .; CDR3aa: CASRGYYGYTF; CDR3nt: TGTGCCAGCAGGGGGTATTATGGCTACACCTTC
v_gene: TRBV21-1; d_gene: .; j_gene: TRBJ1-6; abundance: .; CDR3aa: CASSNRKEGQDNSPLHF; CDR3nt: TGTGCCAGCAGCAATCGGAAAGAAGGGCAGGATAATTCACCCCTCCACTTT
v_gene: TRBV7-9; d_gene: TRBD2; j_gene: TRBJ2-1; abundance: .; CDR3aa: CASSLLAGGPVEQFF; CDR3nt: TGTGCCAGCAGCTTACTAGCGGGGGGGCCAGTTGAGCAGTTCTTC
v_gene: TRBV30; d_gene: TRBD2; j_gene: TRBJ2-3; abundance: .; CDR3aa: CAWNSGGADTQYF; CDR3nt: TGTGCCTGGAACAGCGGGGGGGCTGATACGCAGTATTTT
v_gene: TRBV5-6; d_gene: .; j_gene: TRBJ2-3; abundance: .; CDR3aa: CASSSNEGADTQYF; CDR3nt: TGTGCCAGCAGCTCAAATGAAGGGGCAGATACGCAGTATTTT
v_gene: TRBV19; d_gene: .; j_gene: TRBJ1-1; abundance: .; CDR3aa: CATRTRGDTEAFF; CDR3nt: TGTGCCACCCGGACCCGGGGTGACACTGAAGCTTTCTTT
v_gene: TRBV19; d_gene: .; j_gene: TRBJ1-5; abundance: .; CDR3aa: CASSTGGSQPQHF; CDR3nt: TGTGCCAGTAGTACAGGTGGGTCTCAGCCCCAGCATTTT